This T cell receptor beta chain was sequenced in a study of blood T cell repertoires in COVID-19. The table lists this clone with a count of one. The CDR3 extends over 13 amino acids. From germline, CDR1 is SQVTM and CDR2 ANQGSEA. Losses at the gene ends were 6 bases for V and 5 bases for J; bases not matched to a gene: 6. Assay used: immunoSEQ multiplex PCR; TCRdb lists only in-frame clones, some missing. The sample records 60,000 to 80,000 clones, around 80% being singletons. Sequenced input: peripheral blood. The receptor was derived from a middle-aged man with COVID-19, enrolled during active disease. The V gene is TRBV29-1, the J gene TRBJ2-1, with 8 bases fitting TRBD2. The CDR3 protein is CSVRRGVDNEQFF. The CDR3 DNA is TGCAGCGTACGGCGGGGGGTCGACAATGAGCAGTTCTTC.